The 16 T cell receptor beta chains below were found in one sample sequenced in a study of T cell repertoires in cytomegalovirus infection. One entry per CDR3 protein results from TCRdb running MiXCR on the reads. The table lists approximately 990,000 distinct CDR3 sequences, roughly 31% of them singletons, with about an eighth in the top ten. The antigens of these receptors remain unknown. The sequencing used cultured CD8+ T cells from PBMCs, collected from culture after CMV antigen stimulation. All receptors come from a human donor in good health (CMV status not recorded). Some clones in this sample may be carry-over from other donors' samples.

J is TRBJ1-2 and V is TRBV20-1, with D perhaps TRBD1 (6 bases). This CDR3 spans 12 amino acids. V shed 1 base and J shed 6 bases, with 9 bases lying between them. Germline-derived CDR1 and CDR2 are DFQATT and SNEGSKA (reference sequence). CDR3 nucleotide sequence: TGCAGTGCTAGAGCCGGACAGCATGGCTACACCTTC. Protein sequence: CSARAGQHGYTF.

V is TRBV27 and J is TRBJ1-1, with D perhaps matching TRBD1 (5 bases). V shed 7 bases and J shed 0 bases, with 21 bases lying between them. The CDR3 runs 17 residues. Germline loops: CDR1 MNHEY, CDR2 SMNVEV (reference sequence). Here the CDR3 DNA reads TGTGCCAGCAATCCCCAGGGAGCCCCGCTTGTGAACACTGAAGCTTTCTTT. Its translation is CASNPQGAPLVNTEAFF.

This clonotype was observed a few times. The chain has TRBV6-5 and TRBJ2-3; D is possibly TRBD1 or TRBD2 (5 bases each). In germline, CDR1 is MNHEY, CDR2 SVGAGI. With 7 bases removed from V and 0 bases from J, the gap between germline ends came to 20 bases. This CDR3 has 17 amino acids. This chain's CDR3 is CASNPYGAASSTDTQYF. DNA of the CDR3: TGTGCCAGCAATCCATACGGGGCAGCGTCTAGCACAGATACGCAGTATTTT.

The V and J genes are TRBV6-2 or TRBV6-3 and TRBJ1-1; D is possibly TRBD1 (6 bases). The germline V gene has CDR1 MNHEY and CDR2 SVGEGT. V shed 1 base and J shed 1 base, with 13 bases lying between them. The length of the CDR3 is 16 residues. Here the CDR3 DNA reads TGTGCCAGCAGTTACTTCACCGGGACAAGGAACACTGAAGCTTTCTTT. Protein: CASSYFTGTRNTEAFF.

This clonotype was picked up a small number of times. This chain links TRBV27 with TRBJ1-1; D possibly corresponds to TRBD1 (5 bases). V dropped 4 bases and J dropped 5 bases, with 17 bases sitting between them. This CDR3 has 15 amino acids. Per the germline V gene, CDR1 is MNHEY and CDR2 is SMNVEV (reference sequence). As DNA, the CDR3 is TGTGCCAGCAGTTCAATCACCCTCGGGGGGACTGAAGCTTTCTTT. It specifies CASSSITLGGTEAFF.

This clonotype has more than one count but fewer than ten. The J gene is TRBJ2-2, the V gene TRBV4-1; the D gene could be TRBD1 or TRBD2 (5 bases each). This CDR3 region has 14 residues. Trimming took off 0 bases at V and 5 bases at J, with 7 bases between the two ends. Germline CDR1 is MGHRA and CDR2 is YSYEKL. CDR3 sequence (DNA): TGCGCCAGCAGCCAAGAGGGGGAAACCGGGGAGCTGTTTTTT. It specifies CASSQEGETGELFF.

A few counts support this clonotype. The gene calls are TRBV7-9 and TRBJ2-2, with D possibly TRBD1 on 5 matching bases. V was shortened by 4 bases and J by 1 base, with 10 bases between the two germline ends. The CDR3 spans 15 residues. Germline assignment: CDR1 SEHNR and CDR2 FQNEAQ (reference sequence). This CDR3 reads CASSSTDWNTGELFF. In nucleotides, the CDR3 is TGTGCCAGCAGCTCGACAGATTGGAACACCGGGGAGCTGTTTTTT.

The chain links TRBV6-2 or TRBV6-3 to TRBJ2-2, with 9 bases fitting TRBD2. This CDR3 has 14 residues. Germline trimming cut 6 bases from V and 6 bases from J; bases unmatched to any gene: 5. Germline assignment: CDR1 MNHEY and CDR2 SVGEGT. The CDR3, as DNA: TGTGCCAGCAGCACCGCGGGGGGGGCCGGGGAGCTGTTTTTT. Translating gives CASSTAGGAGELFF.

J is TRBJ2-2 and V is TRBV4-1; 7 bases are shared with TRBD1. Germline V gene data show CDR1 as MGHRA and CDR2 as YSYEKL. Trimming took 4 bases from V and 9 from J; bases not matched to a gene: 14. This CDR3 has 16 amino acids. The CDR3 coding sequence is TGCGCCAGCAGCCGTGCAAATAGGGGGCTCGCCAGGGAGCTGTTTTTT. It codes for CASSRANRGLARELFF.

This clonotype was seen only a few times. The chain carries TRBV10-1 and TRBJ2-3, with D maybe TRBD2 (5 bases). Germline loops: CDR1 WNHNN, CDR2 SYGVQD (reference sequence). The CDR3 sequence is 13 residues long. V lost 0 bases, J lost 4 bases, and 5 bases lay in between. The CDR3 bases are TGCGCCAGCAGTGAGTCGAGGGCAGATACGCAGTATTTT. Translating gives CASSESRADTQYF.

In its sample, this clonotype was seen a few times. The V call is TRBV7-9, the J call TRBJ2-7; either TRBD1 or TRBD2 may fit D (6 bases each). Trimming left V 1 base short and J 6 bases short, with 10 bases between. The CDR3 totals 13 residues. Germline assignment: CDR1 SEHNR and CDR2 FQNEAQ (reference sequence). CDR3 in DNA: TGTGCCAGCAGCTTAGTAGAGGGGGGCGAGCAGTACGTC. As protein: CASSLVEGGEQYV.

J is TRBJ2-2 and V is TRBV4-1; D is possibly TRBD1 (6 bases). There are 15 residues in the CDR3. The germline V and J ends were trimmed by 1 base and 5 bases, with 11 bases remaining between them. Germline assignment: CDR1 MGHRA and CDR2 YSYEKL. The CDR3 is CASSQAYRVTGELFF. As DNA, the CDR3 is TGCGCCAGCAGCCAAGCCTACAGGGTGACCGGGGAGCTGTTTTTT.

This clonotype was detected many times. The chain is built from TRBV5-4 and TRBJ2-5, with D unclear. CDR3 length: 14 amino acids. V was shortened by 0 bases and J by 1 base, with 7 bases between the two germline ends. Germline V lookup: CDR1 SGHNT, CDR2 YYREEE (reference sequence). CDR3 protein: CASSLEGTQETQYF. The CDR3 nucleotides are TGTGCCAGCAGCTTGGAAGGTACCCAAGAGACCCAGTACTTC.

This clonotype was seen at least ten times. The chain uses TRBV7-9 and TRBJ2-3, with D maybe TRBD2 (7 bases). V lost 0 bases, J lost 7 bases, and 17 bases lay in between. This CDR3 comprises 16 residues. CDR1 and CDR2 from the germline V gene are SEHNR and FQNEAQ (reference sequence). The CDR3 DNA follows: TGTGCCAGCAGCTTAGCCCCGGGGGGCCGAGTCCATACGCAGTATTTT. Protein: CASSLAPGGRVHTQYF.

The chain combines TRBV27 with TRBJ2-1; the match to TRBD2 covers 10 bases. This CDR3 spans 11 amino acids. V was pared by 8 bases and J by 8 bases, with 0 bases of the junction left unmatched. CDR1 is MNHEY, CDR2 SMNVEV, per germline (reference sequence). The CDR3 bases are TGTGCCAGCCTAGCGGGGGATGAGCAGTTCTTC. Translation gives CASLAGDEQFF.

J is TRBJ2-6 and V is TRBV12-3 or TRBV12-4, with 11 bases identical to TRBD2. The CDR3 is 19 amino acids. Germline trimming cut 6 bases from V and 4 bases from J; bases unmatched to any gene: 14. The DNA of the CDR3 is TGTGCCAGCAGCCCCGGGACTAGCGGCCCCTCGGGAGGGGCCAACGTCCTGACTTTC. Translating gives CASSPGTSGPSGGANVLTF.